This T cell receptor (beta chain) was recovered during a study of blood T cell repertoires in COVID-19. Overall study context: Italy, Spain and the United States were the sources of the convalescent and acute COVID-19 samples. The cDNA or gDNA used as material had been derived from T cells, B-cell-depleted T cells, or PBMCs.

Germline lookup yields CDR1 SNHLY and CDR2 FYNNEI. This CDR3 comprises 13 residues. With 7 bases removed from V and 13 bases from J, the gap between germline ends came to 17 bases. Profiled with immunoSEQ multiplex PCR; TCRdb holds only in-frame clones, not every one. The profile shows 130,000 to 150,000 clones, 88% of them singletons. Sequencing used peripheral blood. The source of this sequence is a human donor in a cohort sampled during active COVID-19. The chain links TRBV2 to TRBJ1-6; D not certain. The CDR3 reads CASIGGPLEPLHF. The CDR3 nucleotides are TGTGCCAGCATCGGCGGCCCACTGGAGCCCCTCCACTTT.